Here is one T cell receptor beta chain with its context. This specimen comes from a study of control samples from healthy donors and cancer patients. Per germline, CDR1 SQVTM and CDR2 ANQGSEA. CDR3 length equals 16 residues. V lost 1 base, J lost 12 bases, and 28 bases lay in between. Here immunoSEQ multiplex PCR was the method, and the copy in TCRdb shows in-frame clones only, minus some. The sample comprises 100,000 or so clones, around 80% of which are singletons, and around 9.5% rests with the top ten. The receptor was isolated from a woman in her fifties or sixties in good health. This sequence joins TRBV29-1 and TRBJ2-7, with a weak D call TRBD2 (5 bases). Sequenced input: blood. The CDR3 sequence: CSVEASGREKPTSMYF. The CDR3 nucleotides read TGCAGCGTTGAAGCATCGGGGAGAGAGAAACCTACGAGCATGTACTTC.